This T cell receptor beta chain was captured in a study of T-cell memory formation after mild COVID-19. Whole-study findings and limits: Contracting clones, day 15 to 85, had balanced CD4/CD8, and later expanders favored CD4+. CD4+ contracting clones were found mainly in CM and EM, and CD8+ ones in EMRA.

A remark on this clonotype: Antigen specificity is unknown.

V shed 1 base and J shed 6 bases, with 4 bases lying between them. The CDR3 has 11 amino acids. The germline V gene has CDR1 SEHNR and CDR2 FQNEAQ (reference sequence). One entry per CDR3 protein results from TCRdb running MiXCR on the 5' RACE reads. The sample carries some 440,000 distinct CDR3 sequences, approximately 23% recorded once. The specimen sequenced was PBMCs or a T cell subset sorted from them (not recorded which). The TCR sequence derives from an adult woman who had mild COVID-19 (a few samples of this study predate the infection). Cell type and time point are not known. The chain carries TRBV7-9 and TRBJ2-7; D is ambiguous. This CDR3 is CASSLESEQYF. The CDR3 region has the DNA TGTGCCAGCAGCTTAGAATCCGAGCAGTACTTC.